The clone carrying this TCR beta chain has only a few counts. Using immunoSEQ multiplex PCR, the repertoire was profiled, and TCRdb retains in-frame clones only, with some absent. The data show 100,000 to 150,000 clones, about nine tenths seen once. This record comes from a study of control samples from healthy donors and cancer patients. The length of the CDR3 is 13 residues. Per germline, CDR1 SGHTA and CDR2 FQGNSA. Trimming took 1 base from V and 2 from J, leaving 5 bases between them. The sequenced sample was blood. The receptor was derived from a man younger than 35 in good health. V gene TRBV7-2 combines with J gene TRBJ1-2, with TRBD1 as a possible D gene (5 bases). CDR3 sequence (DNA): TGTGCCAGCAGCTTAGGACAGAACTATGGCTACACCTTC. As protein: CASSLGQNYGYTF.